One sample yielded the 22 T cell receptor beta chains listed below, sequenced in a study of cytomegalovirus exposure and HLA in healthy donors. The PCR contained 60 Vbeta and 13 Jbeta primers. The assay was immunoSEQ multiplex PCR, and TCRdb's table has in-frame clones only and misses some. Among 120,000 to 150,000 clones listed, 65% to 80% were seen once. Sequencing input: PBMCs. These receptors were obtained from a man in his forties or fifties in good health and CMV-seropositive.

The chain links TRBV10-3 to TRBJ1-1; D is perhaps TRBD1 (5 bases). Trimming shortened V by 11 bases and J by 7 bases, and 23 bases separated the two germline ends. The length of the CDR3 is 14 residues. Looked up from germline, CDR1 is ENHRY and CDR2 is SYGVKD. In nucleotides, the CDR3 is TGTGCCGCCTCAAAGACAGCCCGGCCTAGTGAAGCTTTCTTT. Encoded protein: CAASKTARPSEAFF.

The V call is TRBV7-8, the J call TRBJ1-5; D is possibly TRBD1 (6 bases). The germline CDR1 and CDR2 sequences are SGHVS and FQNEAQ. This CDR3 has 14 residues. Between the trimmed V and J ends, which lost 3 bases and 0 bases, there was a span of 6 bases. The CDR3 DNA reads as TGTGCCAGCAGCTTGGGGGCTAGCAATCAGCCCCAGCATTTT. Its translation: CASSLGASNQPQHF.

The J gene is TRBJ2-3, the V gene TRBV18, with 8 bases identical to TRBD1. Germline values: CDR1 KGHSH, CDR2 LQKENI. V lost 2 bases to trimming and J lost 5 bases; unmatched junction nucleotides: 3. The CDR3 loop spans 14 amino acids. The DNA of the CDR3 is TGTGCCAGCTCACCAGGCAGGGGGCGAGATACGCAGTATTTT. Residues: CASSPGRGRDTQYF.

V and J are TRBV7-3 and TRBJ2-2; D might be TRBD1 (6 bases). Germline V gene lookup returns CDR1 SGHTA and CDR2 FQGTGA. The CDR3 loop spans 18 amino acids. Trimming shortened V by 5 bases and J by 4 bases, and 23 bases separated the two germline ends. CDR3 residues: CASSPGPQILRGTGELFF. DNA for the CDR3: TGTGCCAGCAGCCCGGGACCTCAAATCCTCAGGGGCACCGGGGAGCTGTTTTTT.

CDR3 coding DNA: TGTGCCAGCAGCGGACCCCGGGTAGCGGGATATGAGCAGTTCTTC. It translates to CASSGPRVAGYEQFF. The rearrangement links TRBV9 to TRBJ2-1; 8 bases match TRBD2. Germline V CDR1 and CDR2: SGDLS, YYNGEE. The length of the CDR3 is 15 residues. V shed 3 bases, J shed 8 bases, and the junction held 10 bases outside the gene matches. The whole variable domain, filled in from reference TRBV9 and TRBJ2-1, reads DSGVTQTPKHLITATGQRVTLRCSPRSGDLSVYWYQQSLDQGLQFLIQYYNGEERAKGNILERFSAQQFPDLHSELNLSSLELGDSALYFCASSGPRVAGYEQFFGPGTRLTVL.

The chain is built from TRBV2 and TRBJ1-1; the D gene is possibly TRBD1 (5 bases). This CDR3 has 13 residues. Looked up from germline, CDR1 is SNHLY and CDR2 is FYNNEI. V dropped 10 bases and J dropped 1 base, with 13 bases sitting between them. CDR3: CATRQQPNTEAFF. The CDR3 DNA is TGTGCCACCCGACAGCAGCCGAACACTGAAGCTTTCTTT.

The V gene is TRBV9, the J gene TRBJ2-3; D might be TRBD2 (6 bases). CDR3 length equals 16 residues. V was cut by 4 bases and J by 3 bases, with 18 bases left in between. Germline CDR1 reads SGDLS; CDR2 reads YYNGEE. The CDR3 reads CASSRLFGGGTDTQYF. In DNA form, the CDR3 reads TGTGCCAGCAGCCGGCTGTTCGGAGGAGGGACAGATACGCAGTATTTT.

The V gene is TRBV6-5, the J gene TRBJ2-7; 8 bases agree with TRBD1. Trimming removed 5 bases from V and 3 bases from J; junction bases left unmatched: 6. The CDR3 is made up of 14 amino acids. Germline-derived CDR1 and CDR2 are MNHEY and SVGAGI. The CDR3 nucleotides read TGTGCCAGCAGTGGTACGACAGGGGACTACGAGCAGTACTTC. Amino acids: CASSGTTGDYEQYF.

This chain links TRBV11-2 with TRBJ1-1, with 7 bases matching TRBD1. This CDR3 has 15 residues. V shed 1 base and J 4 bases; nucleotides not matched to a gene: 6. Germline V gene data show CDR1 as SGHAT and CDR2 as FQNNGV. This CDR3 is CASSLVTGVGTEAFF. CDR3 coding DNA: TGTGCCAGCAGCTTAGTTACAGGGGTAGGCACTGAAGCTTTCTTT. Combining the CDR3 with reference TRBV11-2 and TRBJ1-1 gives the whole variable domain EAGVAQSPRYKIIEKRQSVAFWCNPISGHATLYWYQQILGQGPKLLIQFQNNGVVDDSQLPKDRFSAERLKGVDSTLKIQPAKLEDSAVYLCASSLVTGVGTEAFFGQGTRLTVV.

The chain recombines TRBV5-1 with TRBJ1-5, with 8 nucleotides matching TRBD1. The CDR3 consists of 14 residues. The germline gives CDR1 SGHRS, CDR2 YFSETQ. Trimming cost V 2 bases and J 6 bases; bases outside gene matches: 4. The CDR3 is CASSLGTGTQPQHF. CDR3 DNA: TGCGCCAGCAGCTTAGGGACAGGTACTCAGCCCCAGCATTTT.

This clone was detected only a few times. The CDR3 bases are TGTGCCAGCTCACCACTAGCAGTTGATACGCAGTATTTT. Its protein is CASSPLAVDTQYF. This chain uses TRBV18 with TRBJ2-3; D remains unclear. Deletions cut 1 base from V and 6 bases from J, with 8 bases between. The CDR3 contains 13 residues. CDR1 and CDR2 (germline): KGHSH, LQKENI.

The gene calls are TRBV7-2 and TRBJ1-1; D unresolved. CDR1 and CDR2 from the germline V gene are SGHTA and FQGNSA. V was trimmed by 1 base and J by 8 bases, leaving 8 bases between them. CDR3 length: 12 residues. CDR3 loop: CASSLEWREAFF. DNA for the CDR3: TGTGCCAGCAGCTTAGAGTGGAGGGAAGCTTTCTTT.

The rearrangement joins TRBV6-1 to TRBJ2-7; 8 bases fit TRBD2. The CDR3 is 14 amino acids. Germline-derived CDR1 and CDR2 are MNHNS and SASEGT. J lost 4 bases, V lost 8 bases, and 10 bases had no gene match. As DNA, the CDR3 is TGTGCCAGCGGGACGGGAGGGATCCGGTACGAGCAGTACTTC. This codes for CASGTGGIRYEQYF.

This chain links TRBV7-9 with TRBJ2-2; 12 bases map to TRBD2. In germline, CDR1 is SEHNR, CDR2 FQNEAQ (reference sequence). CDR3 size: 15 residues. V was clipped by 4 bases and J by 6 bases; unmatched bases: 3. The CDR3 sequence: CASSSTSGSAGELFF. CDR3 DNA: TGTGCCAGCAGCTCGACTAGCGGGAGCGCCGGGGAGCTGTTTTTT.

V is TRBV5-1 and J is TRBJ1-2, with 10 bases that match TRBD1. Germline CDR1 and CDR2: SGHRS and YFSETQ. The junction had 8 bases not matched to a gene; V was cut back by 3 bases and J by 6 bases. There are 15 residues in the CDR3. CDR3 sequence reads: CASSSRQGAGDGYTF. The CDR3 bases are TGCGCCAGCAGCTCTCGACAGGGGGCTGGCGATGGCTACACCTTC.

This clone was observed once. The rearrangement links TRBV7-6 to TRBJ2-5; D is possibly TRBD1 (6 bases). CDR1 is SGHVS, CDR2 FNYEAQ, per germline. This CDR3 is 13 amino acids long. With 4 bases removed from V and 5 bases from J, the gap between germline ends came to 11 bases. In nucleotides, the CDR3 is TGTGCCAGCAGCTCAGGGGTATGGGAGACCCAGTACTTC. Its translation: CASSSGVWETQYF.

Points on this clone: Other DNA sequences within the sample encode an identical CDR3. The V call is TRBV6-5, the J call TRBJ1-1; tentatively, D is TRBD1 (5 bases). Between the trimmed V and J ends, which lost 2 bases and 1 base, there was a span of 5 bases. Germline V gives CDR1 MNHEY, CDR2 SVGAGI. The CDR3 length is 13 residues. CDR3 region: CASSYGQNTEAFF. The CDR3, as DNA: TGTGCCAGCAGTTACGGACAGAACACTGAAGCTTTCTTT.

The chain couples TRBV4-2 to TRBJ2-7, with D tentatively TRBD2 (6 bases). The CDR3 runs to 16 residues. CDR1 and CDR2 (germline): LGHNA, YNFKEQ. Trimming stripped 2 bases from V and 6 bases from J, with 20 bases between. The CDR3 DNA sequence: TGTGCCAGCAGCCAACGGCCCGGGACTCAAGTCGGCGAGCAGTACTTC. Its translation is CASSQRPGTQVGEQYF.

V is TRBV5-4 and J is TRBJ1-2, with D uncertain. Trimming removed 0 bases at V and 4 bases at J, with 13 bases between. Germline assignment: CDR1 SGHNT and CDR2 YYREEE (reference sequence). CDR3 length: 15 residues. The DNA of the CDR3 is TGTGCCAGCAGCTTGGATATACAATCAGGCTATGGCTACACCTTC. Amino acid sequence: CASSLDIQSGYGYTF.

The chain has TRBV4-3 and TRBJ1-2; TRBD1 might be the D (5 bases). Germline V gene lookup returns CDR1 LGHNA and CDR2 YSLEER. The CDR3 has 16 amino acids. Trimming took off 0 bases at V and 5 bases at J, with 16 bases between the two ends. The CDR3 DNA reads as TGCGCCAGCAGCCAAGATTTGGGGGGAATTCGATATGGCTACACCTTC. Its protein is CASSQDLGGIRYGYTF.

The V and J genes are TRBV7-2 and TRBJ2-1; D is ambiguous. The CDR3 has 13 amino acids. Trimming removed 1 base at V and 10 bases at J, with 11 bases between. Looked up from germline, CDR1 is SGHTA and CDR2 is FQGNSA. CDR3 sequence: CASSLVESPEQFF. The CDR3 region has the DNA TGTGCCAGCAGCTTAGTTGAAAGCCCGGAGCAGTTCTTC.

J is TRBJ2-7 and V is TRBV15; TRBD2 might be the D (6 bases). The CDR3 length is 15 residues. Trimming took 2 bases from V and 3 from J, leaving 14 bases between them. CDR1 is LNHNV and CDR2 is YYDKDF in the germline V gene (reference sequence). CDR3 nucleotide sequence: TGTGCCACCAGCAGAAACTACGGAGGGGACTACGAGCAGTACTTC. This sequence encodes CATSRNYGGDYEQYF.